This T cell receptor beta chain appears in the sequencing data of a study of blood T cell repertoires in COVID-19. As for the study in general: From the United States, Italy and Spain came samples of acute and convalescent COVID-19. In each case, the material was cDNA or gDNA derived from T cells, B-cell-depleted T cells, or PBMCs.

Germline values: CDR1 MNHEY, CDR2 SMNVEV (reference sequence). The CDR3 totals 17 residues. Trimming cost V 4 bases and J 4 bases; bases outside gene matches: 5. Authors' data handling: Cell counts per sample came from amplifying reference gene primers. Profiled with immunoSEQ multiplex PCR; TCRdb holds only in-frame clones, not every one. The D gene and trimming were derived from the DNA, and the V and J assignments and clone size from that table. The table shows 110,000 to 150,000 clones, with under 85% occurring only once. Sequencing was done on a sample of peripheral blood. This sequence joins TRBV27 and TRBJ2-3; 16 bases fit TRBD2. The TCR sequence derives from a man aged 50-60 years with active or convalescent COVID-19. This CDR3 is CASSWGTSGRGADTQYF. CDR3 DNA sequence: TGTGCCAGCAGTTGGGGGACTAGCGGGAGGGGCGCAGATACGCAGTATTTT.